A selection of T cell receptor beta chains follows, all from one sample in a study of T cell responses to AZD1222 COVID-19 vaccine. Generated by immunoSEQ multiplex PCR, the TCRdb table keeps only in-frame clones and is missing some. The sample includes about 73,000 clones, approximately 92% of them seen just once. Source: peripheral blood, taken 28 days after the second AZD1222 dose. These receptors were obtained from an adult who received the AZD1222 COVID-19 vaccine. CDR3s include the opening cysteine and the closing phenylalanine or tryptophan. A D gene is named only where the DNA matches it firmly. Clone size is given for some rows only: seen once, a few or many times, or a class if the clone is expanded.

D: TRBD1
size: once
J: TRBJ1-2
V: TRBV7-8
DNA: TGTGCCAGCAGCGGACAGGGCTTTAAAGACGGAGCTAACTATGGCTACACCTTC
CDR3: CASSGQGFKDGANYGYTF

D: TRBD1
size: .
J: TRBJ1-5
V: TRBV11-2
DNA: TGTGCCAGCAGCGAGTATGGACAGGGGGGTAATCAGCCCCAGCATTTT
CDR3: CASSEYGQGGNQPQHF

D: .
size: once
J: TRBJ2-2
V: TRBV19
DNA: TGTGCCAGTAGTATGTGGGCCGGGGAGCTGTTTTTT
CDR3: CASSMWAGELFF

D: TRBD1
size: once
J: TRBJ2-7
V: TRBV7-6
DNA: TGTGCCAGCAGCTTAGGGACAGGGATGAACGAGCAGTACTTC
CDR3: CASSLGTGMNEQYF

D: .
size: .
J: TRBJ1-1
V: TRBV6-5
DNA: TGTGCCAGCTTCAAATCGTCGACAGCACGCGAAGCTTTCTTT
CDR3: CASFKSSTAREAFF

D: .
size: once
J: TRBJ1-2
V: TRBV6-1
DNA: TGTGCCAGCAGTGAAGATGCAGGCTATGGCTACACCTTC
CDR3: CASSEDAGYGYTF

D: .
size: .
J: TRBJ2-1
V: TRBV28
DNA: TGTGCCAGCAGCACAGACAGGAGACTCCCTGAGCAGTTCTTC
CDR3: CASSTDRRLPEQFF

D: .
size: .
J: TRBJ2-1
V: TRBV9
DNA: TGTGCCAGCAGCGTAGAGATACATAACAATGAGCAGTTCTTC
CDR3: CASSVEIHNNEQFF

D: .
size: once
J: TRBJ1-5
V: TRBV4-1
DNA: TGCGCCAGCAGCCCAACAATCGGCAATCAGCCCCAGCATTTT
CDR3: CASSPTIGNQPQHF

D: TRBD1
size: .
J: TRBJ1-5
V: TRBV6-5
DNA: TGTGCCAGCACCGAAAACCGGGACAGTAATCAGCCCCAGCATTTT
CDR3: CASTENRDSNQPQHF

D: .
size: .
J: TRBJ2-4
V: TRBV15
DNA: TGTGCCACCGGGGGATCGGCAGGAGCCAAAAACATTCAGTACTTC
CDR3: CATGGSAGAKNIQYF

D: .
size: .
J: TRBJ1-5
V: TRBV18
DNA: TGTGCCAGCTCCCCCAGGAGCAATCAGCCCCAGCATTTT
CDR3: CASSPRSNQPQHF

D: .
size: once
J: TRBJ2-2
V: TRBV6-4
DNA: TGTGCCAGCGCAGGGACCGTCACCGGGGAGCTGTTTTTT
CDR3: CASAGTVTGELFF

D: .
size: .
J: TRBJ2-7
V: TRBV28
DNA: TGTGCCAGCAGTGCCGCAGGGTACGAGCAGTACTTC
CDR3: CASSAAGYEQYF

D: .
size: .
J: TRBJ2-5
V: TRBV19
DNA: TGTGCCAGTAGTACAGGGCCTCAAGAGACCCAGTACTTC
CDR3: CASSTGPQETQYF

D: .
size: few
J: TRBJ2-5
V: TRBV5-1
DNA: TGCGCCAGCAGCTTGGGTGGGTGGAAGGCACAAGAGACCCAGTACTTC
CDR3: CASSLGGWKAQETQYF

D: .
size: .
J: TRBJ1-5
V: TRBV19
DNA: TGTGCCAGTAGTCCCCGGGGAACTCGGATGCCCCAGCATTTT
CDR3: CASSPRGTRMPQHF

D: TRBD2
size: .
J: TRBJ2-1
V: TRBV19
DNA: TGTGCCAGTAGTTTAAGACTAGCGGTCTACAATGAGCAGTTCTTC
CDR3: CASSLRLAVYNEQFF

D: TRBD2
size: .
J: TRBJ2-5
V: TRBV11-2
DNA: TGTGCCAGCAGCTCAGGGGGACTAGCGAACCAAGAGACCCAGTACTTC
CDR3: CASSSGGLANQETQYF

D: .
size: .
J: TRBJ2-4
V: TRBV27
DNA: TGTGCCAGCAGTTTACGGGGAGTCCACATTCAGTACTTC
CDR3: CASSLRGVHIQYF

D: .
size: .
J: TRBJ2-5
V: TRBV5-3
DNA: TGTGCCAGAAGCTTGAGCAGGGGCCAGGGGTACCAAGAGACCCAGTACTTC
CDR3: CARSLSRGQGYQETQYF

D: TRBD1
size: .
J: TRBJ2-7
V: TRBV7-2
DNA: TGTGCCAGCAGCTTAGAAATGGGACAGGGCTACGAGCAGTACTTC
CDR3: CASSLEMGQGYEQYF

D: .
size: .
J: TRBJ2-1
V: TRBV5-3
DNA: TGTGCCAGAAGCTCAAGCGGTAGCTCCTACAATGAGCAGTTCTTC
CDR3: CARSSSGSSYNEQFF

D: .
size: .
J: TRBJ1-6
V: TRBV19
DNA: TGTGCCAGTAGTCTCCCGGGGGGCCGTTCACCCCTCCACTTT
CDR3: CASSLPGGRSPLHF

D: .
size: .
J: TRBJ1-1
V: TRBV6-4
DNA: TGTGCCAGCAGTGAGGAGGGGGGACGGACTGAAGCTTTCTTT
CDR3: CASSEEGGRTEAFF

D: .
size: once
J: TRBJ2-6
V: TRBV20-1
DNA: TGCAGTGCTAGTGATTACAGTCGTTTCGGGGCCAACGTCCTGACTTTC
CDR3: CSASDYSRFGANVLTF

D: .
size: .
J: TRBJ1-1
V: TRBV19
DNA: TGTGCCAGTAGTGCAGGGGTCCGACCACCCGAAGCTTTCTTT
CDR3: CASSAGVRPPEAFF

D: .
size: .
J: TRBJ1-5
V: TRBV28
DNA: TGTGCCAGCACCCTGACAGATGATCAGCCCCAGCATTTT
CDR3: CASTLTDDQPQHF

D: .
size: .
J: TRBJ1-2
V: TRBV9
DNA: TGTGCCAGCAGCGTAGCCAATAACTATGGCTACACCTTC
CDR3: CASSVANNYGYTF